A single sample is the source of the 4 T cell receptor beta chains below, sequenced in a study of regulatory T cells in long-lasting Graves disease. The time point: newly diagnosed GD, antithyroid drugs for less than 3 months. Extracted RNA from PBMCs served as the source of the TCR library. iRepertoire HTBI primers and Arm-PCR of CDR3 regions built TCR beta libraries. TCRdb re-called the multiplex PCR reads through MiXCR, storing one row per CDR3 protein. Of about 470,000 distinct CDR3 sequences detected, under 20% appear once; the ten largest clones hold about 12%. The same data also went into a second study, on T cells in Graves' hyperthyroidism and ophthalmopathy.

The specimen was peripheral blood mononuclear cells (PBMCs), collected at new diagnosis, from a patient treated with antithyroid drugs. Receptor source: a middle-aged man with Graves disease.

To note about this clonotype: A much larger clone differs by one base, so this may be a read error. The V gene is TRBV3-1, the J gene TRBJ2-3; TRBD2 matches 7 bases. The CDR3 is 17 amino acids. Germline CDR1 and CDR2: LGHDT and YNNKEL (reference sequence). CDR3 sequence (DNA): TGTGCCAGCAGCCGCGGGTCCGGGCAGGGAGGGGCAGATACGCGGTATTTT. Its translation: CASSRGSGQGGADTRYF.

At least ten counts were recorded for this clonotype. The chain combines TRBV2 with TRBJ2-2, with 11 bases matching TRBD2. V shed 6 bases, J shed 7 bases, and the junction held 4 bases outside the gene matches. This CDR3 is built from 14 residues. Germline assignment: CDR1 SNHLY and CDR2 FYNNEI. CDR3 DNA: TGTGCCAGCAGCGGGGGACTAGCGGACGGGGAGCTGTTTTTT. Its translation: CASSGGLADGELFF.

J is TRBJ2-3 and V is TRBV27; D gene uncertain. The V end lost 10 bases, the J end lost 2 bases, and 16 bases lay between the germline ends. CDR3 length: 14 amino acids. The germline CDR1 and CDR2 sequences are MNHEY and SMNVEV (reference sequence). The CDR3 DNA reads as TGTGCCACCCACCCTAGGCTTAACACAGATACGCAGTATTTT. The encoded protein is CATHPRLNTDTQYF.

There are many counts of this clonotype. The chain uses TRBV12-3 or TRBV12-4 and TRBJ2-2; D is uncertain. The CDR3 has 15 residues. Trimming took off 5 bases at V and 3 bases at J, with 13 bases between the two ends. The CDR3 spells CASSPTSAHTGELFF. CDR3 nucleotide sequence: TGTGCCAGCAGTCCCACAAGCGCCCACACCGGGGAGCTGTTTTTT.